The T cell receptor (beta chain) under discussion was sequenced for a study of blood T cell repertoires in COVID-19. At the level of the study: The study drew acute and convalescent COVID-19 samples from the United States, Italy and Spain. Sample material is recorded as cDNA or gDNA derived from T cells, B-cell-depleted T cells, or PBMCs.

As originally analysed: Reference gene primer amplification in the assay estimated nucleated cell counts. The repertoire was sequenced with immunoSEQ multiplex PCR; TCRdb's copy has only in-frame clones and lacks some. The V and J calls and the clone size are those of that table, but D and trimming were determined from the DNA. This sample carries fewer than 250,000 clones, almost 90% of them seen once, and the ten largest clones take roughly 2.6%. CDR3 length: 17 amino acids. J gave up 6 bases and V 4 bases, and 10 bases lay outside the gene matches. In germline, CDR1 is SEHNR, CDR2 FQNEAQ (reference sequence).

The chain carries TRBV7-9 and TRBJ2-3, with 13 bases lining up with TRBD2. The material sequenced was peripheral blood. This receptor was obtained from a woman in her sixties with acute or convalescent COVID-19. The CDR3 bases are TGTGCCAGCAGCTCACCACTACTAGCGGGAGGGGGTGATACGCAGTATTTT. Translated: CASSSPLLAGGGDTQYF.